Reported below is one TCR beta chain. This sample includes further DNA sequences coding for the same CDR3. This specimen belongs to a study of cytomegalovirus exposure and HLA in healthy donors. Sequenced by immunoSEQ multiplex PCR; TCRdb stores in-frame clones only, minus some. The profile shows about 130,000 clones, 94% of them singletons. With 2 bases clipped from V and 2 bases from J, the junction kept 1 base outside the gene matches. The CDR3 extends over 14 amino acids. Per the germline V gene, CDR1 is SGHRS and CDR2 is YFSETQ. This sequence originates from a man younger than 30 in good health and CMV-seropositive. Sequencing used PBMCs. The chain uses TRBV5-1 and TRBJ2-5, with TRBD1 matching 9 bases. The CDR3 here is CASSLGQGQETQYF. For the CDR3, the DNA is TGCGCCAGCAGCTTAGGACAGGGGCAAGAGACCCAGTACTTC.